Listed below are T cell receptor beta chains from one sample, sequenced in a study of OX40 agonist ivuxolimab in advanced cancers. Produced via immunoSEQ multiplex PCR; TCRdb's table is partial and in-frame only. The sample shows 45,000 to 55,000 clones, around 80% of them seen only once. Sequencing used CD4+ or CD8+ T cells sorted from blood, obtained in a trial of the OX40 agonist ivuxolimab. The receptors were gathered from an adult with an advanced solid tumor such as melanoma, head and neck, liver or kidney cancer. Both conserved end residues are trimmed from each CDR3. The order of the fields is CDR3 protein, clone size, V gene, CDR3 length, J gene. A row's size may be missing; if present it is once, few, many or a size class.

CDR3 protein: ASKRGGSSYEQY; clone size: few; V gene: TRBV28; CDR3 length: 12; J gene: TRBJ2-7
CDR3 protein: ASSEWVTLGGETQY; clone size: -; V gene: TRBV6-1; CDR3 length: 14; J gene: TRBJ2-5
CDR3 protein: ASRRTAGNTIY; clone size: -; V gene: TRBV5-6; CDR3 length: 11; J gene: TRBJ1-3
CDR3 protein: ASSPGTGLAEQY; clone size: -; V gene: TRBV6-5; CDR3 length: 12; J gene: TRBJ2-7
CDR3 protein: ASSLLQGIYNEQF; clone size: few; V gene: TRBV7-2; CDR3 length: 13; J gene: TRBJ2-1
CDR3 protein: ASSQDFARVGNTGELF; clone size: -; V gene: TRBV4-1; CDR3 length: 16; J gene: TRBJ2-2
CDR3 protein: ASSYAGTVSQNTEAF; clone size: -; V gene: TRBV5-1; CDR3 length: 15; J gene: TRBJ1-1
CDR3 protein: ASSLAGGAYEQY; clone size: -; V gene: TRBV7-2; CDR3 length: 12; J gene: TRBJ2-7
CDR3 protein: AWSGPGGEETQY; clone size: -; V gene: TRBV30; CDR3 length: 12; J gene: TRBJ2-5
CDR3 protein: ASSLVAGGGYT; clone size: -; V gene: TRBV5-6; CDR3 length: 11; J gene: TRBJ1-2
CDR3 protein: ASSLTVGGTDTQY; clone size: -; V gene: TRBV5-1; CDR3 length: 13; J gene: TRBJ2-3